The clone carrying this T cell receptor beta chain was seen repeatedly, ten times or more. Its antigen remains unknown. Amplified regions were TCR beta CDR3 sequences from RNA transcripts. First-round RT-PCR with HTBI primers amplified the TCR CDR3 region. MiXCR was run by TCRdb on the multiplex PCR reads, yielding one entry per CDR3 protein. Of 600,000 to 900,000 distinct CDR3 sequences in the sample, 16% are singletons; the top ten hold under 9.5%. Germline V gene sequence: CDR1 SGHTA, CDR2 FQGNSA. CDR3 length: 13 residues. V lost 7 bases, J lost 2 bases, and 12 bases lay in between. The data originate from a study of T cells in Graves' hyperthyroidism and ophthalmopathy. Study-level results: Peripheral blood also featured most of the thyroid clonotypes expanded above 0.001.

For Graves' hyperthyroidism to be stable, ophthalmopathy could not progress within 18 months. Exclusions: uncontrolled infection, other autoimmune disease, pregnancy, lactation. Diagnoses were made from clinical symptoms, serum measures (thyroxine and TRAb), thyroid ultrasound and orbital computed tomography. The TCR originated in a man younger than 35 with Graves' hyperthyroidism. Material for sequencing was blood. This chain links TRBV7-2 with TRBJ2-7; a possible D gene is TRBD1 (6 bases). CDR3 loop: CASTLGTPYEQYF. CDR3 nucleotide sequence: TGTGCCAGCACCCTAGGGACACCCTACGAGCAGTACTTC.